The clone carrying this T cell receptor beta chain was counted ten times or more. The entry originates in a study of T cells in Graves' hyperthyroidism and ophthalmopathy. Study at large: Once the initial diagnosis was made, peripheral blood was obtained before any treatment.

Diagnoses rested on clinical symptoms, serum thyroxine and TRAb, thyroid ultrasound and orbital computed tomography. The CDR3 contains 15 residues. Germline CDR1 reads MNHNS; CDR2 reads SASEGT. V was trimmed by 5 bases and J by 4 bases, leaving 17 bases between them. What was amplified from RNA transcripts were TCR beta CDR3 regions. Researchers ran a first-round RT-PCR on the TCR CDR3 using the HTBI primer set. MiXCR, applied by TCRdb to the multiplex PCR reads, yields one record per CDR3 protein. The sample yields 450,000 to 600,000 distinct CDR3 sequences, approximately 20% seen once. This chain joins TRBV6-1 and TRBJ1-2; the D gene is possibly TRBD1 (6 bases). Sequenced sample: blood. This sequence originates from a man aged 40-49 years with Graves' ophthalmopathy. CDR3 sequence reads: CASSFGTSGGYGYTF. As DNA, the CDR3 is TGTGCCAGCAGTTTCGGGACATCAGGAGGCTATGGCTACACCTTC.